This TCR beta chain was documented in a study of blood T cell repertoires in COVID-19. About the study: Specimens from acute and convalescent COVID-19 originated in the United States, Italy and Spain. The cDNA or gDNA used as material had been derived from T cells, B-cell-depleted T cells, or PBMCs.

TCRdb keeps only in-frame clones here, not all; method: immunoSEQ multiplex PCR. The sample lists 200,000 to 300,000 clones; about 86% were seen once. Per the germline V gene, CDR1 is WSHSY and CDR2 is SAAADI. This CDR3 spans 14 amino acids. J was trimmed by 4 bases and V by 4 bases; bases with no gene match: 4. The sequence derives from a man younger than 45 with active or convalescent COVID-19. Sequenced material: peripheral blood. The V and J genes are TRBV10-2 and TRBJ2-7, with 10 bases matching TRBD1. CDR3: CASSVTGGQYEQYF. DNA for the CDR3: TGCGCCAGCAGTGTGACAGGGGGCCAATACGAGCAGTACTTC.